One and the same sample provided the 2 T cell receptor beta chains below, sequenced in a study of blood T cell repertoires in COVID-19 (dated by TCRdb to about 2020). The library was made by the immunoSEQ multiplex PCR assay. What TCRdb holds here is the immuneACCESS table cut down to in-frame rearrangements. Part of the clones is not present; checked against another copy, under half of the missing clones reflect an unresolved V gene, and the others are unexplained. The sample has some 180,000 clones on record, 80% to 85% of them singletons. The ten largest clones take up 6.5% to 8.5% of the sample. Sequencing was carried out using peripheral blood. The receptors shown here come from a woman aged 40-49 years with COVID-19, enrolled during active disease.

Only a few counts were recorded for this clone. The rearrangement uses TRBV19 and TRBJ2-1; 11 positions match TRBD2. This CDR3 spans 15 amino acids. From germline, CDR1 is LNHDA and CDR2 SQIVND (reference sequence). The junction had 2 bases not matched to a gene; V was cut back by 3 bases and J by 4 bases. The CDR3 sequence is CASSISGREYNEQFF. In DNA, the CDR3 is TGTGCCAGTAGTATTAGCGGGAGGGAATACAATGAGCAGTTCTTC.

This chain links TRBV27 with TRBJ1-2; maybe TRBD1 (6 bases). V lost 6 bases and J 0 bases, leaving 17 bases between the germline ends. The CDR3 extends over 16 amino acids. Germline V lookup: CDR1 MNHEY, CDR2 SMNVEV (reference sequence). The CDR3 region has the DNA TGTGCCAGCAGAAACCCCGGGACACCATCTAACTATGGCTACACCTTC. Encoded protein: CASRNPGTPSNYGYTF.